These 31 T cell receptor beta chains came from one sample sequenced in a study of T cells in Graves' hyperthyroidism and ophthalmopathy. The investigators amplified TCR beta CDR3 regions from RNA transcripts. The primer set for the first-round RT-PCR of the TCR CDR3 was HTBI. TCRdb re-derived calls from the multiplex PCR reads in MiXCR, one entry per CDR3 protein. Of about 420,000 distinct CDR3 sequences in the sample, roughly 15% are singletons; the top ten hold 5% to 6.5%. Material for sequencing was blood. These receptors were obtained from a woman aged 18-29 years with Graves' hyperthyroidism.

In its sample, this clonotype was seen many times. This chain joins TRBV10-3 and TRBJ2-5; 9 bases are a match to TRBD1. Trimming at V came to 7 bases and at J to 5 bases, leaving 5 bases not matched to a gene. This CDR3 contains 13 residues. CDR1 is ENHRY and CDR2 is SYGVKD in the germline V gene. In DNA form, the CDR3 reads TGTGCCATCAATACCGGGACAGGGGAGACCCAGTACTTC. This codes for CAINTGTGETQYF.

This clonotype showed up many times. The J gene is TRBJ1-1, the V gene TRBV28; the D gene is possibly TRBD1 (5 bases). CDR3 length: 16 residues. Deletions cut 6 bases from V and 1 base from J, with 18 bases between. Germline loops: CDR1 MDHEN, CDR2 SYDVKM. CDR3 in amino acids: CASSLFGGRRNTEAFF. The CDR3 region has the DNA TGTGCCAGCAGCCTGTTTGGGGGACGAAGGAACACTGAAGCTTTCTTT.

The chain joins TRBV5-1 to TRBJ2-2, with TRBD1 matching 11 bases. Germline trimming cut 1 base from V and 4 bases from J; bases unmatched to any gene: 3. Germline CDR1 and CDR2: SGHRS and YFSETQ. There are 16 residues in the CDR3. The chain's CDR3 is CASSLYGTGGTGELFF. In nucleotides, the CDR3 is TGCGCCAGCAGCTTGTATGGGACAGGGGGCACCGGGGAGCTGTTTTTT.

This clonotype was counted many times. The CDR3 DNA reads as TGTGCCATCAGTGCGGGACTTGAAAAACTGTTTTTT. Translation gives CAISAGLEKLFF. J is TRBJ1-4 and V is TRBV10-3; tentative D call: TRBD1 (5 bases). The V gene lost 4 bases and the J gene lost 7 bases, with 7 bases spanning the gap. The V gene's germline CDR1 is ENHRY and CDR2 SYGVKD. This CDR3 is 12 amino acids long.

V gene TRBV7-2 combines with J gene TRBJ1-2; D gene unclear. The V gene lost 1 base and the J gene lost 4 bases, with 13 bases spanning the gap. Germline assignment: CDR1 SGHTA and CDR2 FQGNSA. The CDR3 is made up of 15 amino acids. The CDR3 is CASSLESFGFYGYTF. The CDR3 bases are TGTGCCAGCAGCTTAGAATCGTTCGGTTTCTATGGCTACACCTTC.

In this sample, this clonotype turned up many times. The chain couples TRBV6-1 to TRBJ2-1; D perhaps matches TRBD2 (5 bases). The CDR3 is 14 residues long. CDR1 is MNHNS, CDR2 SASEGT, per germline. Trimming removed 4 bases from V and 7 bases from J, with 14 bases in between. The CDR3 DNA sequence: TGTGCCAGCAGTGTAACTAGAGAACATAATGAGCAGTTCTTC. Protein product: CASSVTREHNEQFF.

This clonotype was observed many times. The chain is built from TRBV5-1 and TRBJ2-7, with D perhaps matching TRBD1 (6 bases). This CDR3 contains 14 residues. The V end lost 4 bases, the J end lost 5 bases, and 16 bases lay between the germline ends. Germline lookup yields CDR1 SGHRS and CDR2 YFSETQ. In DNA, the CDR3 is TGCGCCAGCAGCCCGGAATTACAGGGCCACGAGCAGTACTTC. Translating it yields CASSPELQGHEQYF.

This clonotype was seen repeatedly, ten times or more. V and J are TRBV27 and TRBJ2-7; TRBD2 matches at 13 bases. V gave up 5 bases and J gave up 2 bases; unmatched junction bases: 6. This CDR3 comprises 16 residues. CDR1 MNHEY and CDR2 SMNVEV come from the germline V gene (reference sequence). The DNA of the CDR3 is TGTGCCAGCAGTCCCACTAGCGGGAGGGCTGCCTACGAGCAGTACTTC. Protein sequence: CASSPTSGRAAYEQYF.

This clonotype was counted between two and nine times. The gene calls are TRBV7-8 and TRBJ1-3; unclear D gene. This CDR3 has 16 amino acids. With 2 bases removed from V and 0 bases from J, the gap between germline ends came to 11 bases. The germline V gene has CDR1 SGHVS and CDR2 FQNEAQ. The CDR3 loop reads CASSLTDALSGNTIYF. Written as DNA, the CDR3 is TGTGCCAGCAGCTTAACGGACGCTCTCTCTGGAAACACCATATATTTT.

This clonotype has ten or more counts. The chain carries TRBV12-3 or TRBV12-4 and TRBJ1-3, with D tentatively TRBD1 (6 bases). V lost 7 bases and J 4 bases, leaving 14 bases between the germline ends. The length of the CDR3 is 14 residues. The CDR3 nucleotides are TGTGCCAGCATCATGTGGGGGCTCGGAAACACCATATATTTT. Residues: CASIMWGLGNTIYF.

There are many counts of this clonotype. The chain links TRBV12-3 or TRBV12-4 to TRBJ1-5; D is unresolved. This CDR3 is built from 12 residues. The V end was cut by 2 bases, the J end by 6 bases, with 5 bases between. CDR3 region: CASSLPPQPQHF. The CDR3 DNA is TGTGCCAGCAGTTTACCCCCTCAGCCCCAGCATTTT.

The sample holds many counts of this clonotype. The J gene is TRBJ1-1, the V gene TRBV5-1; unclear D gene. Germline values: CDR1 SGHRS, CDR2 YFSETQ. The CDR3 totals 15 residues. Trimming cost V 6 bases and J 6 bases, with 21 bases left between them. The chain's CDR3 is CASTTTGIENAEAFF. The CDR3 nucleotides read TGCGCCAGCACAACAACCGGGATAGAAAACGCTGAAGCTTTCTTT.

This clonotype was counted at least ten times. This chain joins TRBV5-1 and TRBJ2-7; D uncertain. Trimming left V 2 bases short and J 1 base short, with 10 bases between. The CDR3 length is 14 residues. The germline CDR1 and CDR2 sequences are SGHRS and YFSETQ. The DNA for the CDR3 is TGCGCCAGCAGCTTAATTACCGTATCCTACGAGCAGTACTTC. This translates into CASSLITVSYEQYF.

This chain uses TRBV4-3 with TRBJ2-6; D is unresolved. Trimming pared 3 bases from V and 0 bases from J, leaving 3 bases between. The CDR3 sequence is 14 residues long. From germline, CDR1 is LGHNA and CDR2 YSLEER. CDR3 protein: CASSHDSGANVLTF. The CDR3 DNA is TGCGCCAGCAGCCATGACTCTGGGGCCAACGTCCTGACTTTC.

This clonotype was counted only a few times. One end of the junction varies from germline; a read error may be responsible. The J gene is TRBJ1-4, the V gene TRBV7-6, with 7 bases matching TRBD1. The CDR3 is 17 residues long. Germline V CDR1 and CDR2: SGHVS, FNYEAQ. CDR3 nucleotide sequence: TGTGCCGGCAGCTTACGCCCCGAGGGGGCGGTTAATGAAAAACTGTTTTTT. It translates to CAGSLRPEGAVNEKLFF. Combining the CDR3 with reference TRBV7-6 and TRBJ1-4 gives the whole variable domain GAGVSQSPRYKVTKRGQDVALRCDPISGHVSLYWYRQALGQGPEFLTYFNYEAQQDKSGLPNDRFSAERPEGSISTLTIQRTEQRDSAMYRCAGSLRPEGAVNEKLFFGSGTQLSVL.

This clonotype appeared many times. This sequence joins TRBV6-1 and TRBJ2-7; 8 bases fit TRBD2. J gave up 5 bases and V 2 bases, and 11 bases lay outside the gene matches. The germline gives CDR1 MNHNS, CDR2 SASEGT. CDR3 length: 16 residues. This chain's CDR3 is CASSERGGAGFDEQYF. The CDR3 coding sequence is TGTGCCAGCAGTGAACGGGGGGGCGCTGGATTCGACGAGCAGTACTTC.

This clonotype was recorded many times. This chain uses TRBV6-6 with TRBJ2-6; 7 bases fit TRBD1. The CDR3 runs to 19 residues. J was trimmed by 0 bases and V by 1 base; bases with no gene match: 9. CDR1 MNHNY and CDR2 SVGAGI come from the germline V gene (reference sequence). CDR3 in amino acids: CASSYFETGTLSGANVLTF. CDR3 DNA sequence: TGTGCCAGCAGTTACTTTGAGACAGGGACCCTCTCTGGGGCCAACGTCCTGACTTTC.

In this sample, this clonotype turned up many times. The rearrangement uses TRBV3-1 and TRBJ2-7, with D possibly matching TRBD2 (5 bases). Per germline, CDR1 LGHDT and CDR2 YNNKEL (reference sequence). The V end was cut by 2 bases, the J end by 6 bases, with 8 bases between. The CDR3 is made up of 12 amino acids. The CDR3 sequence: CASSQRGGEQYF. In nucleotides, the CDR3 is TGTGCCAGCAGCCAACGAGGAGGCGAGCAGTACTTC.

The V gene is TRBV20-1, the J gene TRBJ2-7; TRBD2 agrees at 12 bases. The germline V gene has CDR1 DFQATT and CDR2 SNEGSKA (reference sequence). The CDR3 extends over 13 amino acids. V lost 4 bases, J lost 6 bases, and 4 bases stayed unmatched. This CDR3 reads CSAILAGGGEQYF. In DNA, the CDR3 is TGCAGTGCTATACTAGCGGGAGGAGGCGAGCAGTACTTC.

The sample holds many counts of this clonotype. The rearrangement links TRBV2 to TRBJ2-6, with D possibly called TRBD1 or TRBD2 (5 bases each). CDR3 length: 16 amino acids. Germline loops: CDR1 SNHLY, CDR2 FYNNEI. Trimming took 3 bases from V and 1 from J, leaving 10 bases between them. The CDR3 loop is CASSEEWGSGANVLTF. The DNA for the CDR3 is TGTGCCAGCAGTGAGGAATGGGGGTCTGGGGCCAACGTCCTGACTTTC.

This clonotype was seen more than once but under ten times. The chain has TRBV9 and TRBJ2-2, with TRBD1 matching over 9 bases. J was trimmed by 7 bases and V by 4 bases; bases with no gene match: 5. This CDR3 is 14 amino acids long. Germline CDR1 is SGDLS and CDR2 is YYNGEE. CDR3 DNA: TGTGCCAGCAGCAACAGGGGGCGCATCGGGGAGCTGTTTTTT. Amino acids: CASSNRGRIGELFF.

This clonotype was recorded a few times. This sequence joins TRBV19 and TRBJ2-1; possibly TRBD1 or TRBD2 for D (5 bases each). The CDR3 totals 14 residues. Trimming took off 3 bases at V and 3 bases at J, with 9 bases between the two ends. Germline V gene sequence: CDR1 LNHDA, CDR2 SQIVND (reference sequence). The CDR3, as DNA: TGTGCCAGTAGTATCCGGGACCTCTACAATGAGCAGTTCTTC. This gives the protein CASSIRDLYNEQFF.

This clonotype was detected many times. This chain links TRBV28 with TRBJ2-7; 7 nucleotides match TRBD2. V lost 5 bases, J lost 3 bases, and 13 bases stayed unmatched. The CDR3 length is 16 residues. Germline-derived CDR1 and CDR2 are MDHEN and SYDVKM. The CDR3 DNA is TGTGCCAGCAGTCGAACCAGCGGGAACTTACACTACGAGCAGTACTTC. Amino acids: CASSRTSGNLHYEQYF.

In this sample, this clonotype turned up many times. The chain couples TRBV7-8 to TRBJ2-2; TRBD1 is a possible D gene (5 bases). This CDR3 has 15 amino acids. V was clipped by 6 bases and J by 2 bases, with 13 bases between them. In germline, CDR1 is SGHVS, CDR2 FQNEAQ. CDR3 in DNA: TGTGCCAGCAGGGGGCAGGGCGCCAACACCGGGGAGCTGTTTTTT. It yields the protein CASRGQGANTGELFF.

This clonotype was seen more than once but under ten times. The chain employs TRBV19 and TRBJ2-7, with D unclear. There are 15 residues in the CDR3. V dropped 2 bases and J dropped 2 bases, with 13 bases sitting between them. Germline V gene data show CDR1 as LNHDA and CDR2 as SQIVND (reference sequence). Here the CDR3 reads CASSIKSQPPYEQYF. In DNA form, the CDR3 reads TGTGCCAGTAGTATAAAGTCCCAGCCTCCCTACGAGCAGTACTTC. Looking up the rest from reference TRBV19 and TRBJ2-7 gives the full variable domain: DGGITQSPKYLFRKEGQNVTLSCEQNLNHDAMYWYRQDPGQGLRLIYYSQIVNDFQKGDIAEGYSVSREKKESFPLTVTSAQKNPTAFYLCASSIKSQPPYEQYFGPGTRLTVT.

This chain joins TRBV11-3 and TRBJ1-1; tentatively, D is TRBD1 (5 bases). Germline CDR1 is SGHNT and CDR2 is YENEEA. The CDR3 has 13 residues. V was shortened by 5 bases and J by 5 bases, with 12 bases between the two germline ends. The CDR3 DNA reads TGTGCCAGCAGCATGGGGCAAGGGACTGAAGCTTTCTTT. It is translated as CASSMGQGTEAFF.

This clonotype was seen at least ten times. The rearrangement joins TRBV6-1 to TRBJ2-3; maybe TRBD1 (7 bases). The CDR3 is made up of 14 amino acids. V gave up 4 bases and J gave up 3 bases, with 11 bases separating them. The germline V gene encodes CDR1 MNHNS and CDR2 SASEGT. CDR3: CASSGRGATDTQYF. The CDR3 nucleotides read TGTGCCAGCAGTGGCAGGGGGGCGACAGATACGCAGTATTTT.

A few counts support this clonotype. This sequence joins TRBV6-1 and TRBJ2-6, with TRBD1 matching 7 bases. CDR1 and CDR2 from the germline V gene are MNHNS and SASEGT. V lost 6 bases, J lost 2 bases, and 7 bases stayed unmatched. This CDR3 region has 16 residues. Here the CDR3 reads CASSRSQGTGANVLTF. In nucleotides, the CDR3 is TGTGCCAGCAGCCGATCACAGGGGACTGGGGCCAACGTCCTGACTTTC.

The sample holds many counts of this clonotype. The chain couples TRBV2 to TRBJ2-7; TRBD1 matches at 7 bases. Germline CDR1 reads SNHLY; CDR2 reads FYNNEI. This CDR3 is 13 amino acids long. The junction had 7 bases not matched to a gene; V was cut back by 6 bases and J by 5 bases. Here the CDR3 DNA reads TGTGCCAGCAGAGGTAACAGGGGAAACGAGCAGTACTTC. It encodes CASRGNRGNEQYF.

The V and J genes are TRBV12-3 or TRBV12-4 and TRBJ2-3; 9 bases align to TRBD2. With 4 bases clipped from V and 2 bases from J, the junction kept 7 bases outside the gene matches. The CDR3 length is 16 residues. In DNA form, the CDR3 reads TGTGCCAGCAGTTCCCCGACTAGCGGAGACACAGATACGCAGTATTTT. This codes for CASSSPTSGDTDTQYF.

J is TRBJ2-7 and V is TRBV7-8, with D tentatively TRBD1 or TRBD2 (5 bases each). The CDR3 covers 14 residues. Trimming shortened V by 5 bases and J by 2 bases, and 13 bases separated the two germline ends. Looked up from germline, CDR1 is SGHVS and CDR2 is FQNEAQ. CDR3 loop: CASSRGSGPYEQYF. CDR3 coding DNA: TGTGCCAGCAGCCGGGGCTCCGGCCCCTACGAGCAGTACTTC. Full variable domain (remainder filled in from reference TRBV7-8 and TRBJ2-7): GAGVSQSPRYKVAKRGQDVALRCDPISGHVSLFWYQQALGQGPEFLTYFQNEAQLDKSGLPSDRFFAERPEGSVSTLKIQRTQQEDSAVYLCASSRGSGPYEQYFGPGTRLTVT.